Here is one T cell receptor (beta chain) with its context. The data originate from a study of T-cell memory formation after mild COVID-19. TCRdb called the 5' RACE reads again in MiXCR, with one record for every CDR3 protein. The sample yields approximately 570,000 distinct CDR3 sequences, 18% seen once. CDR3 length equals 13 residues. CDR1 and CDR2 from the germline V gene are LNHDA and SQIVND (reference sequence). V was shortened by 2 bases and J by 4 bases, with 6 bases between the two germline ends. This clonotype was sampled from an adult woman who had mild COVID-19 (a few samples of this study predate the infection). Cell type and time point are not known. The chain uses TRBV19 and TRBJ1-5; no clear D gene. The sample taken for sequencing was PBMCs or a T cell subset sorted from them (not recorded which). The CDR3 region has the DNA TGTGCCAGTAGTATAAAGGGTAATCAGCCCCAGCATTTT. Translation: CASSIKGNQPQHF.